This T cell receptor (beta chain) was captured by sequencing in a study of human T cells and chemical hapten exposure. Germline V gives CDR1 LNHDA, CDR2 SQIVND (reference sequence). V was trimmed by 7 bases and J by 9 bases, leaving 19 bases between them. The CDR3 has 14 residues. TCRdb used MiXCR to reprocess the RACE reads, holding one entry per CDR3 protein. This sample has some 82,000 distinct CDR3 sequences, with around 7% found just once. Specified time point: patch test 2, 6 weeks after DPC sensitization. Treatment described: therapeutic diphenylcyclopropenone sensitization with weekly scalp DPC. Samples of blood were obtained prior to the application of each patch test.

The clonotype comes from a woman in her twenties or thirties with alopecia areata. Some clones in this sample may be carry-over from other donors' samples. The chain employs TRBV19 and TRBJ2-1; no clear D. The sample was whole blood, taken in connection with sensitization to the hapten diphenylcyclopropenone (DPC). DNA of the CDR3: TGTGCCAGTACCTCGGAAATTGAGGCCAGTGAGCAGTTCTTC. Translated: CASTSEIEASEQFF. The entire variable domain, with the rest obtained from reference TRBV19 and TRBJ2-1, is as follows: DGGITQSPKYLFRKEGQNVTLSCEQNLNHDAMYWYRQDPGQGLRLIYYSQIVNDFQKGDIAEGYSVSREKKESFPLTVTSAQKNPTAFYLCASTSEIEASEQFFGPGTRLTVL.